One and the same sample provided the 15 T cell receptor beta chains below, sequenced in a study of T cells in women clearing cervical HPV infection. Assay used: immunoSEQ multiplex PCR; TCRdb lists only in-frame clones, some missing. The sample features fewer than 30,000 clones, with 3.5% to 4.5% in its top ten. Sequenced sample: blood buffy coat. The receptor set was obtained from a woman aged 18 to 75 with a cervical HPV16 infection that either progressed to CIN3+ or cleared (not recorded which).

To note about this clone: The CDR3 end falls 3 residues outside the read, so it is completed with the germline J gene. The chain links TRBV6-2 or TRBV6-3 to TRBJ2-3; 9 nucleotides match TRBD2. This CDR3 comprises 16 residues. Trimming cost V 2 bases and J 2 bases; bases outside gene matches: 5. The germline CDR1 and CDR2 sequences are MNHEY and SVGEGT. The CDR3 loop is CASSYGGGALTDTQYF. CDR3 bases read: TGTGCCAGCAGTTACGGCGGGGGGGCCCTCACAGATACG.

Remarks on this clone: The DNA ends 3 residues before the CDR3 does, and the rest of the CDR3 is filled in from the germline J gene. V gene TRBV11-2 combines with J gene TRBJ2-1; 8 nucleotides line up with TRBD1. This CDR3 comprises 14 residues. The germline V gene has CDR1 SGHAT and CDR2 FQNNGV. The junction had 4 bases not matched to a gene; V was cut back by 5 bases and J by 4 bases. The DNA read from the CDR3 is TGTGCCAGCAGCACGGGACAGGCTTACAATGAG. It translates to CASSTGQAYNE. The CDR3, in full, reads CASSTGQAYNEQFF.

As concerns this clone: The read ends 3 residues before the CDR3 terminus; that terminus is restored from the germline J gene. The chain employs TRBV2 and TRBJ2-3, with TRBD2 as a possible D gene (5 bases). CDR1 and CDR2 from the germline V gene are SNHLY and FYNNEI. The CDR3 spans 13 residues. V lost 7 bases and J lost 1, with 9 bases in between. CDR3 DNA, as far as it was read: TGTGCCAGCACGCCAGCGGGCACAGATACG. This gives the protein CASTPAGTDT. The whole CDR3 reads CASTPAGTDTQYF. The full variable domain, in which reference TRBV2 and TRBJ2-3 provide the parts outside the CDR3, is EPEVTQTPSHQVTQMGQEVILRCVPISNHLYFYWYRQILGQKVEFLVSFYNNEISEKSEIFDDQFSVERPDGSNFTLKIRSTKLEDSAMYFCASTPAGTDTQYFGPGTRLTVL.

On this clone itself: The CDR3 end falls 3 residues outside the read, so it is completed with the germline J gene. The J gene is TRBJ2-1, the V gene TRBV2, with 7 bases matching TRBD1. There are 14 residues in the CDR3. CDR1 and CDR2 (germline): SNHLY, FYNNEI. The J segment lost 2 bases and the V segment lost 8 bases, leaving 6 bases of the junction unmatched. The CDR3 sequence: CASAAQGPYNEQFF. The CDR3 bases that were read are TGTGCCAGCGCCGCACAGGGGCCCTACAATGAG.

On this clone itself: The CDR3 end lies 3 residues beyond the end of the read and is filled in from the germline J gene. This rearrangement joins TRBV2 to TRBJ2-7, with 7 bases identical to TRBD1. The CDR3 contains 16 residues. With 10 bases clipped from V and 0 bases from J, the junction kept 15 bases outside the gene matches. Germline V gene data show CDR1 as SNHLY and CDR2 as FYNNEI. CDR3 loop: CANPPGQIFDSYEQYF. The CDR3 bases that were read are TGTGCCAACCCCCCGGGACAGATCTTCGACTCCTACGAG.

Worth noting for this clone: The missing CDR3 end, 3 residues past where the read stops, is filled in from the germline J gene. This sequence joins TRBV18 and TRBJ1-4; TRBD1 aligns across 8 bases. V lost 5 bases to trimming and J lost 8 bases; unmatched junction nucleotides: 10. This CDR3 is built from 15 residues. Germline loops: CDR1 KGHSH, CDR2 LQKENI. The CDR3 loop is CASSDYQGAREKLFF. CDR3 bases read: TGTGCCAGCTCAGACTATCAGGGGGCAAGGGAAAAA.

Concerning this clone itself: A junction boundary mismatches the germline segment, possibly from a read error. The CDR3 goes on 3 residues after the read ends, and that part is filled in from the germline J gene. The gene calls are TRBV4-2 and TRBJ2-2; 7 nucleotides line up with TRBD2. The CDR3 loop spans 17 amino acids. Germline V gives CDR1 LGHNA, CDR2 YNFKEQ. The CDR3 loop is CASSQDQQAGTTGELFF. CDR3 DNA, as far as it was read: TGCGCCAGCAGCCAAGATCAACAAGCGGGGACCACCGGGGAG.

As regards this clone: The read gets to within 3 residues of the CDR3 end, and the germline J gene fills in the rest. The rearrangement links TRBV29-1 to TRBJ1-1, with a tentative D call TRBD1 (5 bases). This CDR3 region has 12 residues. CDR1 and CDR2 from the germline V gene are SQVTM and ANQGSEA. Trimming removed 7 bases at V and 5 bases at J, with 14 bases between. The CDR3 sequence is CSGRAGRTEAFF. The DNA read from the CDR3 is TGCAGCGGACGAGCAGGGCGAACTGAA.

Concerning this clone: With the read ending 3 residues before the CDR3 end, the germline J gene is used to fill in that end. This rearrangement joins TRBV7-6 to TRBJ2-1, with 8 nucleotides matching TRBD1. This CDR3 has 14 residues. The J segment lost 8 bases and the V segment lost 2 bases, leaving 5 bases of the junction unmatched. Per germline, CDR1 SGHVS and CDR2 FNYEAQ. The CDR3 bases that were read are TGTGCCAGCAGCTTAATGCAGGGGGCCGATGAG. Its protein is CASSLMQGADE. The whole CDR3 protein reads CASSLMQGADEQFF.

For this clone: Sequencing ends 3 residues short of the CDR3 end; the germline J gene provides the rest. The chain uses TRBV7-2 and TRBJ1-2; the D gene is possibly TRBD1 (5 bases). There are 13 residues in the CDR3. The germline gives CDR1 SGHTA, CDR2 FQGNSA. This CDR3 reads CASSFGGAEGYTF. The CDR3 bases that were read are TGTGCCAGCAGCTTCGGGGGAGCAGAAGGC.

Remarks on this clone: The read falls 3 residues short of the CDR3 end, and the missing part is taken from the germline J gene. The J gene is TRBJ2-5, the V gene TRBV19, with 8 bases matching TRBD1. This CDR3 region has 15 residues. Trimming cost V 1 base and J 4 bases; bases outside gene matches: 5. Looked up from germline, CDR1 is LNHDA and CDR2 is SQIVND (reference sequence). The CDR3 loop is CASSIVRQGRETQYF. The sequenced CDR3 bases are TGTGCCAGTAGTATAGTCAGACAGGGGAGAGAGACC.

CDR3 DNA (partial): TGTGCCAGCAGCCCCCTGGCTAGCGGTCTCAATGAG. Protein product: CASSPLASGLNE. The CDR3 in full is CASSPLASGLNEQFF. The rearrangement uses TRBV7-3 and TRBJ2-1, with TRBD2 matching over 7 bases. Coverage ceases 3 residues before the CDR3 finishes, and the germline J gene fills in the end. Germline V gene data show CDR1 as SGHTA and CDR2 as FQGTGA. The CDR3 extends over 15 amino acids. V lost 5 bases, J lost 6 bases, and 10 bases stayed unmatched.

Worth noting for this clone: The observed sequence ends 3 residues before the CDR3 terminus, with the missing tail filled in from the germline J gene. The gene calls are TRBV10-3 and TRBJ1-2; TRBD1 matches 8 bases. This CDR3 spans 13 amino acids. Germline loops: CDR1 ENHRY, CDR2 SYGVKD. The CDR3 is CAISKTGVEGYTF. The sequenced part of the CDR3 DNA is TGTGCCATCAGTAAGACAGGGGTAGAGGGC.

Note on this clone: The CDR3 end is not reached by the read, which stops 3 residues before it; the germline J gene fills it in. V is TRBV18 and J is TRBJ2-3; D ambiguous. V was clipped by 2 bases and J by 0 bases, with 9 bases between them. Germline lookup yields CDR1 KGHSH and CDR2 LQKENI. The CDR3 contains 15 residues. The CDR3 loop is CASSPRSASTDTQYF. CDR3 DNA (partial): TGTGCCAGCTCACCAAGGAGCGCTAGCACAGATACG.

Notes on this clone: The read halts 3 residues ahead of the CDR3 end, with the missing end drawn from the germline J gene. The chain uses TRBV7-9 and TRBJ2-7; possibly TRBD1 for D (5 bases). This CDR3 is built from 15 residues. The germline gives CDR1 SEHNR, CDR2 FQNEAQ (reference sequence). The V gene lost 7 bases and the J gene lost 3 bases, with 19 bases spanning the gap. This chain's CDR3 is CASKLQGAGNYEQYF. The CDR3 bases that were read are TGTGCCAGCAAGCTTCAAGGGGCAGGCAACTACGAG.